This T cell receptor (beta chain) was identified during a study of tumor and adjacent non-tumor tissue in lung cancer. No cell sorting was done before RNA was extracted from the tissue. Ten or more counts support this clonotype. Its target is not known. The library came from three nested PCR rounds adapted from ARM-PCR protocols. TCRdb recomputed calls from the multiplex PCR reads with MiXCR, one row per CDR3 protein. The profile shows 75,000 to 100,000 distinct CDR3 sequences, around 64% of them singletons. Study-level results: Top 100 clones took a larger repertoire share in normal lung. Higher tumor TCR diversity was associated with shorter survival.

With V trimmed by 4 bases and J by 2 bases, 7 bases remained unmatched. Looked up from germline, CDR1 is SGHNT and CDR2 is YYREEE (reference sequence). This CDR3 contains 17 residues. What was sequenced was lung tumor tissue. This sequence originates from a man in his sixties with non-small cell lung cancer. V usage is TRBV5-4 and J usage is TRBJ2-6; 9 positions match TRBD1. CDR3 coding DNA: TGTGCCAGCAGCCACAGGGGGCGCACGCCTGGGGCCAACGTCCTGACTTTC. It specifies CASSHRGRTPGANVLTF.